This TCR beta chain was recovered during a study of T cell repertoires in cytomegalovirus infection. Study details: CMV infection together with matching HLA type was indicated by public TCR beta signatures.

This clonotype occurred a few times. Its antigen is still unknown. MiXCR, applied by TCRdb to the reads, yields one record per CDR3 protein. The sample yields fewer than 850,000 distinct CDR3 sequences, roughly 28% seen once. The germline V gene has CDR1 SGHRS and CDR2 YFSETQ. V was pared by 3 bases and J by 4 bases, with 9 bases of the junction left unmatched. This CDR3 has 16 amino acids. The TCR was taken from a human donor in good health (CMV status not recorded). Some clones in this sample may be carry-over from other donors' samples. Source: cultured CD8+ T cells from PBMCs, taken from culture after CMV antigen stimulation. The chain combines TRBV5-1 with TRBJ1-1, with 10 bases identical to TRBD1. CDR3 bases: TGCGCCAGCAGCTCCAGACAGGGGGCGAGTCTCACTGAAGCTTTCTTT. This sequence encodes CASSSRQGASLTEAFF.